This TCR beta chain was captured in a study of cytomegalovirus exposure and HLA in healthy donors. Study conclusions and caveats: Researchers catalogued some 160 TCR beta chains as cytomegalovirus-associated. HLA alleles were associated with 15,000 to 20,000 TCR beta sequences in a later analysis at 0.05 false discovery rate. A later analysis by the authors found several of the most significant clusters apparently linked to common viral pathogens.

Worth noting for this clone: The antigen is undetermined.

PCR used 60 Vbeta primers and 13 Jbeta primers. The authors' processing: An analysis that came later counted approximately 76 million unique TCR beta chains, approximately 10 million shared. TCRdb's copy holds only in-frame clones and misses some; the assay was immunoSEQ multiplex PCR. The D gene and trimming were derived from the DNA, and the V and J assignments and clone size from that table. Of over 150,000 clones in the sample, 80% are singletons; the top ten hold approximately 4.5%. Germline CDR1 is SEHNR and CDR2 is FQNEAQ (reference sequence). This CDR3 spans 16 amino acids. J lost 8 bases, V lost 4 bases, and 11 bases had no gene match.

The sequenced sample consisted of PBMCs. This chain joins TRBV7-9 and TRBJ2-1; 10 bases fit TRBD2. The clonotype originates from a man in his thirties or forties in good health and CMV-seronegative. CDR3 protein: CASSSSPTGTSDEQFF. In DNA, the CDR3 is TGTGCCAGCAGCTCCTCGCCCACCGGGACTAGCGATGAGCAGTTCTTC. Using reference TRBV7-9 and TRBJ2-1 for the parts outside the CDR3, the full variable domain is DTGVSQNPRHKITKRGQNVTFRCDPISEHNRLYWYRQTLGQGPEFLTYFQNEAQLEKSRLLSDRFSAERPKGSFSTLEIQRTEQGDSAMYLCASSSSPTGTSDEQFFGPGTRLTVL.